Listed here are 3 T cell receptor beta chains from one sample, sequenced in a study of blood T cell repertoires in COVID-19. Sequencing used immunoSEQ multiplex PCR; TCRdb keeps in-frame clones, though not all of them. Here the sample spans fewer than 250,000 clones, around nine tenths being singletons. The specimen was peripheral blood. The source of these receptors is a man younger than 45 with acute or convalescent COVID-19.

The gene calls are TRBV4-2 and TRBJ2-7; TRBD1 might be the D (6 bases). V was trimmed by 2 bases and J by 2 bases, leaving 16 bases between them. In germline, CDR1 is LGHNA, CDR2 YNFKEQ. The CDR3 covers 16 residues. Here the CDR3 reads CASSQMGWDTAYEQYF. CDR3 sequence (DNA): TGTGCCAGCAGCCAAATGGGATGGGACACCGCCTACGAGCAGTACTTC.

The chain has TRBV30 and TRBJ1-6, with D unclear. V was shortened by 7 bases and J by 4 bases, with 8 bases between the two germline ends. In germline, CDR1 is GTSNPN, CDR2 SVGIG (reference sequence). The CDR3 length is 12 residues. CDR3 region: CASQMYNSPLHF. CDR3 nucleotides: TGTGCCTCACAGATGTATAATTCACCCCTCCACTTT.

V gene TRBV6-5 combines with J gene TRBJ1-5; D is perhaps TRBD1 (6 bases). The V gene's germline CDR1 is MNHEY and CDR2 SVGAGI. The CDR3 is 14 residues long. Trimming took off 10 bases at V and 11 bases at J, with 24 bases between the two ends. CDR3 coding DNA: TGTGCCACCCGACCGGGGGGCCAGGATAAGACCCAGCATTTT. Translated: CATRPGGQDKTQHF.